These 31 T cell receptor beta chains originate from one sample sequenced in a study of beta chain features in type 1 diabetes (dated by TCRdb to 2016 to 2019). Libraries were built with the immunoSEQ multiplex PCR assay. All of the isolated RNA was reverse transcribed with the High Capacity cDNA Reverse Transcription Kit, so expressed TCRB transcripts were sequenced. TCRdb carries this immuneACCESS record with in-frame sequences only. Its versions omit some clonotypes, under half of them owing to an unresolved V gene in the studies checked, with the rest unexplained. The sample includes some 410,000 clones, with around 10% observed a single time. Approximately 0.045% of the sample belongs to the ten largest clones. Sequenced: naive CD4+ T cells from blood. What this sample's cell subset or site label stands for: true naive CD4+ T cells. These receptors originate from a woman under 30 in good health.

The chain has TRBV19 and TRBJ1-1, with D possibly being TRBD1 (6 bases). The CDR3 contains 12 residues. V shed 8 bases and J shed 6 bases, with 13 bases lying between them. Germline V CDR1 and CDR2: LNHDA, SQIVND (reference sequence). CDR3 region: CASSGANPEAFF. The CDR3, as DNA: TGTGCCAGTTCAGGGGCAAATCCTGAAGCTTTCTTT.

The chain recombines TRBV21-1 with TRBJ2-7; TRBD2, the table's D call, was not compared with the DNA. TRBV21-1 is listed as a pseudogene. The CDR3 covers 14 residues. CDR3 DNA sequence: TGTGCCAGCAGCCCGCCCCGGGGGAGGTACGAGCAGTACGTC. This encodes CASSPPRGRYEQYV.

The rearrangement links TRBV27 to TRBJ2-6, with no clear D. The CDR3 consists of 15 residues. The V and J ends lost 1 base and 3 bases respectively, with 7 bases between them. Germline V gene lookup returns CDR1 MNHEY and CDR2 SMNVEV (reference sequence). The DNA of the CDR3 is TGTGCCAGCAGTTTATGGGCGGTTGGGGCCAACGTCCTGACTTTC. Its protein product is CASSLWAVGANVLTF.

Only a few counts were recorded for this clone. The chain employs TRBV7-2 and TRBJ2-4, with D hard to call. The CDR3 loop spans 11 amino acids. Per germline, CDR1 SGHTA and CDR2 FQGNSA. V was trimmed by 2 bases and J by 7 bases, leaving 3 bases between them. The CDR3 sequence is CASSLTNIQYF. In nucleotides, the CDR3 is TGTGCCAGCAGCTTAACGAACATTCAGTACTTC. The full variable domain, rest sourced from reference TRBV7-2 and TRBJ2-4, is GAGVSQSPSNKVTEKGKDVELRCDPISGHTALYWYRQSLGQGLEFLIYFQGNSAPDKSGLPSDRFSAERTGGSVSTLTIQRTQQEDSAVYLCASSLTNIQYFGAGTRLSVL.

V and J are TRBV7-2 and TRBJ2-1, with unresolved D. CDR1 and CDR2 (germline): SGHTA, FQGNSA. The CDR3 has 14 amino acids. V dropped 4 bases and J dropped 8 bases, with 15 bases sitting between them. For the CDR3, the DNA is TGTGCCAGCAGCTCGCCCGGCTATGACTATGAGCAGTTCTTC. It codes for CASSSPGYDYEQFF.

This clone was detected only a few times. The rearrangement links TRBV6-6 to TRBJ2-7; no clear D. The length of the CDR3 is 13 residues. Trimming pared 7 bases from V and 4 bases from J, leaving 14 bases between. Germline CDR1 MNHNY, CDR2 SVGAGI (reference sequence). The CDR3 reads CASIVRLPYEQYV. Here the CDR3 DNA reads TGTGCCAGCATCGTAAGGCTTCCTTACGAGCAGTACGTC.

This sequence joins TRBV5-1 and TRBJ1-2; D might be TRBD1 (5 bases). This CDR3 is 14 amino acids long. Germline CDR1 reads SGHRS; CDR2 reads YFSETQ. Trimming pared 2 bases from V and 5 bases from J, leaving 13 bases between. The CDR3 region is CASSFMPGQYGYTF. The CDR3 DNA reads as TGCGCCAGCAGCTTTATGCCAGGGCAGTATGGCTACACCTTC. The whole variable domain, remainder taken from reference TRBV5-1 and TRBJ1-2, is KAGVTQTPRYLIKTRGQQVTLSCSPISGHRSVSWYQQTPGQGLQFLFEYFSETQRNKGNFPGRFSGRQFSNSRSEMNVSTLELGDSALYLCASSFMPGQYGYTFGSGTRLTVV.

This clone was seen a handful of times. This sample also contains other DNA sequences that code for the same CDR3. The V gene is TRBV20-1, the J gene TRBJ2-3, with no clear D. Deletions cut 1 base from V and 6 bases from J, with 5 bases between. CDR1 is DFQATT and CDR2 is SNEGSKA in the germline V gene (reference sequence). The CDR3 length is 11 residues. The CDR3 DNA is TGCAGTGCTAGAGTCGGGGATACGCAGTATTTT. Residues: CSARVGDTQYF.

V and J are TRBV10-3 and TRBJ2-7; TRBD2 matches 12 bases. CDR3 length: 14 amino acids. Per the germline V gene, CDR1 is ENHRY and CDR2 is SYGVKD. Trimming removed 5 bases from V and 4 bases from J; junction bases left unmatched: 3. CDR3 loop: CAISTSGRTYEQYF. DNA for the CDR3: TGTGCCATCAGTACTAGCGGGAGGACTTACGAGCAGTACTTC.

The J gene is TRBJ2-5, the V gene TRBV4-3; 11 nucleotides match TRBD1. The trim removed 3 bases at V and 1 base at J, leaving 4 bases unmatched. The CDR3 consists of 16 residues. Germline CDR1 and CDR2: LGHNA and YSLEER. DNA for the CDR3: TGCGCCAGCAGCCACTCCGGGACAGGGGGCCAAGAGACCCAGTACTTC. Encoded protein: CASSHSGTGGQETQYF.

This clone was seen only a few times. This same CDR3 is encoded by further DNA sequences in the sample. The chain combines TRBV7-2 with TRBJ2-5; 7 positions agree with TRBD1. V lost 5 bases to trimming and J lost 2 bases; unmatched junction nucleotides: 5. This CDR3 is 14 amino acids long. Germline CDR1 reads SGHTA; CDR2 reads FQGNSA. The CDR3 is CASSPTGVQETQYF. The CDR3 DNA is TGTGCCAGCAGCCCAACAGGGGTTCAAGAGACCCAGTACTTC.

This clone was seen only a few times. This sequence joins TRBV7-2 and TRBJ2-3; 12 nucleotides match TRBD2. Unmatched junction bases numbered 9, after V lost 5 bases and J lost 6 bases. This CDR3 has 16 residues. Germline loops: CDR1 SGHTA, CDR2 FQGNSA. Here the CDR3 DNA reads TGTGCCAGCAGCCCGCAGACTAGCGGGGGCTGGGATACGCAGTATTTT. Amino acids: CASSPQTSGGWDTQYF.

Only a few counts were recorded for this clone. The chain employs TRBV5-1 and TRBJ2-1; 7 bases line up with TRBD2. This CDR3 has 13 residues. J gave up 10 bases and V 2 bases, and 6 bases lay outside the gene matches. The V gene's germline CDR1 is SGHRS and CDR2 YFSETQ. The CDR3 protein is CASSLAGNWEQFF. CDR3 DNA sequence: TGCGCCAGCAGCTTAGCGGGAAACTGGGAGCAGTTCTTC.

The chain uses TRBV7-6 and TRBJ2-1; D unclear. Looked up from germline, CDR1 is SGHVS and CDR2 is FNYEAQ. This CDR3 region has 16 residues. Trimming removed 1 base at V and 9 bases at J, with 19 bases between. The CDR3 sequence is CASSLGPAGGMSEQFF. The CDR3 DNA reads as TGTGCCAGCAGCTTAGGCCCCGCAGGCGGTATGAGTGAGCAGTTCTTC. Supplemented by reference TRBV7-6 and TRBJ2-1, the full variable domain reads GAGVSQSPRYKVTKRGQDVALRCDPISGHVSLYWYRQALGQGPEFLTYFNYEAQQDKSGLPNDRFSAERPEGSISTLTIQRTEQRDSAMYRCASSLGPAGGMSEQFFGPGTRLTVL.

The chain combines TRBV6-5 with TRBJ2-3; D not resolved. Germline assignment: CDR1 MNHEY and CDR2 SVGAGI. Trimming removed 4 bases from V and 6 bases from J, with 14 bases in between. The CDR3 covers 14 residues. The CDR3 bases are TGTGCCAGCAGTTTCTCCAGCAGTAAGGATACGCAGTATTTT. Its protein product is CASSFSSSKDTQYF.

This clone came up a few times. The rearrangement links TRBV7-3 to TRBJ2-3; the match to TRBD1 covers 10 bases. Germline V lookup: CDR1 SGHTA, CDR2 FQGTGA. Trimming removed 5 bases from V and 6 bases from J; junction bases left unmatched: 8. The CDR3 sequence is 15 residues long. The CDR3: CASSETGTGVDTQYF. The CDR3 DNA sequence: TGTGCCAGCAGCGAAACCGGGACAGGGGTTGATACGCAGTATTTT.

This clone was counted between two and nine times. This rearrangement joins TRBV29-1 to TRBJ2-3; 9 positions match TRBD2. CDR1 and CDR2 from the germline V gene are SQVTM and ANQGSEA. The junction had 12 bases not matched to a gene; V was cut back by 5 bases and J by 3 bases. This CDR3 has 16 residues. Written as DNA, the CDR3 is TGCAGCGTTATCAAGGGGAGCGGGGGGTATACAGATACGCAGTATTTT. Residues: CSVIKGSGGYTDTQYF.

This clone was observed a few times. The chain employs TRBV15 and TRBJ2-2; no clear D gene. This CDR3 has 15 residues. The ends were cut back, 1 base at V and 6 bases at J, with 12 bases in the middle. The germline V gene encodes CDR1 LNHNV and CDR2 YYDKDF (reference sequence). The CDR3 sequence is CATSRVGSTAGELFF. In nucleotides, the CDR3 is TGTGCCACCAGCAGAGTAGGCAGCACGGCCGGGGAGCTGTTTTTT.

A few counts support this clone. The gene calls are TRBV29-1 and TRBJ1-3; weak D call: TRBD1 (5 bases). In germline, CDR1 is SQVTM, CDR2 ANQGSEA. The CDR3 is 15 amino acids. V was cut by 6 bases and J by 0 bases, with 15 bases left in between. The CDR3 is CSVVVTGFSGNTIYF. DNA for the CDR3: TGCAGCGTGGTCGTAACAGGATTCTCTGGAAACACCATATATTTT.

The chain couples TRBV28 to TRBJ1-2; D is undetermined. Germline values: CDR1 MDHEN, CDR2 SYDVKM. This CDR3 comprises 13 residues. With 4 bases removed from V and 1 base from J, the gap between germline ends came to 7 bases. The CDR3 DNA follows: TGTGCCAGCAGTTGGCGACATAACTATGGCTACACCTTC. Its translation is CASSWRHNYGYTF.

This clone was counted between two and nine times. In DNA form, the CDR3 reads TGTGCCAGCAGCCCAAGGGGACAACTTAGCACAGATACGCAGTATTTT. Amino acid sequence: CASSPRGQLSTDTQYF. The rearrangement uses TRBV5-4 and TRBJ2-3; a possible D gene is TRBD1 (6 bases). The V and J ends lost 4 bases and 0 bases respectively, with 15 bases between them. The CDR3 totals 16 residues. Germline V gene lookup returns CDR1 SGHNT and CDR2 YYREEE (reference sequence).

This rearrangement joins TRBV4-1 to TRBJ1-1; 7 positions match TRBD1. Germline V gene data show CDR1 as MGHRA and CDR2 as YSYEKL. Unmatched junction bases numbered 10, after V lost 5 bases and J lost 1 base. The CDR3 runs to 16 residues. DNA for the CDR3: TGCGCCAGCAGCGACAGGGTAAGATCATGGAACACTGAAGCTTTCTTT. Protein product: CASSDRVRSWNTEAFF.

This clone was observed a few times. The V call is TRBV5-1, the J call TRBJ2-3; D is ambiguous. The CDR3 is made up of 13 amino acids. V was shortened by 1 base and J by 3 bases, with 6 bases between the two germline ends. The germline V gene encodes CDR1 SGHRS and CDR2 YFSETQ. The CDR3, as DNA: TGCGCCAGCAGCTTGTTAGTAACAGATACGCAGTATTTT. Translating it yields CASSLLVTDTQYF.

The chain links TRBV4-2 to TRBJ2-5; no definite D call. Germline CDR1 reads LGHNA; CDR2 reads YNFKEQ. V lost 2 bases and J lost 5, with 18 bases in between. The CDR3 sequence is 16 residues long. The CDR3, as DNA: TGTGCCAGCAGCCAAAATGTTCGCCAGAGCCAGGAGACCCAGTACTTC. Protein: CASSQNVRQSQETQYF.

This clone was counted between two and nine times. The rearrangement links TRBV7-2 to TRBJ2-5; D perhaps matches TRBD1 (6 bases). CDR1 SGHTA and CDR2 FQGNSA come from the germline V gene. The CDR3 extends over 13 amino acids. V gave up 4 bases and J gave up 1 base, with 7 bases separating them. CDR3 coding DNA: TGTGCCAGCAGCTCGGACAGCCAAGAGACCCAGTACTTC. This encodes CASSSDSQETQYF. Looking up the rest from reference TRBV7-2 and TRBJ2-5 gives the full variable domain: GAGVSQSPSNKVTEKGKDVELRCDPISGHTALYWYRQSLGQGLEFLIYFQGNSAPDKSGLPSDRFSAERTGGSVSTLTIQRTQQEDSAVYLCASSSDSQETQYFGPGTRLLVL.

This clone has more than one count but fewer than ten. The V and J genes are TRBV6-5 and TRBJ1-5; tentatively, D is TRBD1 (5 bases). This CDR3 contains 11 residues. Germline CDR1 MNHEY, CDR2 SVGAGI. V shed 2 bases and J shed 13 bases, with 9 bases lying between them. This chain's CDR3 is CASSYEDKQHF. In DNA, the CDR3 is TGTGCCAGCAGTTACGAGGACAAACAGCATTTT.

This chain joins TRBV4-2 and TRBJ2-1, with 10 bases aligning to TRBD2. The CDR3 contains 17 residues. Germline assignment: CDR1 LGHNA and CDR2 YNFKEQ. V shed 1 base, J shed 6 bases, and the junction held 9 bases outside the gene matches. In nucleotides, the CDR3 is TGTGCCAGCAGCCAAGGGCTAGCGGGAGAAGGGGGCAATGAGCAGTTCTTC. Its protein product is CASSQGLAGEGGNEQFF.

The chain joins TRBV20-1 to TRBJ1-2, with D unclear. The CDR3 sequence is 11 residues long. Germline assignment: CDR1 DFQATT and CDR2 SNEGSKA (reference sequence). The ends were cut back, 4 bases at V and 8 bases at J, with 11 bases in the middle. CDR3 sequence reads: CSANVLYGYTF. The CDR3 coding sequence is TGCAGTGCTAACGTTCTCTACGGCTACACCTTC.

CDR3 bases: TGTGCTTCCTCCGGTGGTTCTAGCACAGATACGCAGTATTTT. Its protein product is CASSGGSSTDTQYF. This chain joins TRBV30 and TRBJ2-3; D gene unclear. The germline CDR1 and CDR2 sequences are GTSNPN and SVGIG (reference sequence). The CDR3 contains 14 residues.

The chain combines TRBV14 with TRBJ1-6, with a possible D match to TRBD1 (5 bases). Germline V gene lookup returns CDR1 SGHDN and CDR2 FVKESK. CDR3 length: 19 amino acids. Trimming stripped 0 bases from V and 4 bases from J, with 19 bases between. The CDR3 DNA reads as TGTGCCAGCAGCCAAGACTCCATCGGGGAGGGACGGTATAATTCACCCCTCCACTTT. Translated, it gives CASSQDSIGEGRYNSPLHF.

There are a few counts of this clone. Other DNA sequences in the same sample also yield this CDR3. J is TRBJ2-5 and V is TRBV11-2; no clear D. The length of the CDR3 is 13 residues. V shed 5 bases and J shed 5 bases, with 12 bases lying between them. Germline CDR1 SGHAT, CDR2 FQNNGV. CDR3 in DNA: TGTGCCAGCAGCCTTAGGGTGAGGGAGACCCAGTACTTC. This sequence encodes CASSLRVRETQYF.